This T cell receptor (beta chain) was captured in a study of CD8 T cells in ankylosing spondylitis. Whole-study findings and limits: According to the report, clones linked to the disease were significantly enriched in matched synovial fluid samples taken from ankylosing spondylitis patients. What seemed typical of ankylosing spondylitis blood was a TCR beta motif built from several highly homologous variants.

Trimming took 0 bases from V and 1 from J, leaving 16 bases between them. This CDR3 contains 17 residues. Per germline, CDR1 DFQATT and CDR2 SNEGSKA (reference sequence). This clonotype has only a few counts. The antigen remains undetermined. One entry per CDR3 protein, called by TCRdb with MiXCR from the 5' RACE reads. Of under 200,000 distinct CDR3 sequences in the sample, roughly 10% were seen once. This rearrangement joins TRBV20-1 to TRBJ2-1; D is possibly TRBD2 (6 bases). The sequenced material came from blood, either unsorted or a sorted T cell fraction (not recorded which). The TCR sequence derives from a male donor with ankylosing spondylitis or in good health (not recorded which). The CDR3 sequence is CSARDLAGFTSYNEQFF. The CDR3, as DNA: TGCAGTGCTAGAGATCTGGCGGGGTTCACGTCCTACAATGAGCAGTTCTTC.